Listed here are 15 T cell receptor beta chains from one sample, sequenced in a study of blood T cell repertoires in COVID-19. Profiled with immunoSEQ multiplex PCR; TCRdb holds only in-frame clones, not every one. The sample consists of some 80,000 clones, approximately 86% of them appearing once. The sample was peripheral blood. These TCRs come from a woman aged 45 to 65 with active or convalescent COVID-19.

The rearrangement links TRBV5-4 to TRBJ1-1; the match to TRBD1 covers 8 bases. This CDR3 has 14 residues. The J segment lost 0 bases and the V segment lost 3 bases, leaving 1 base of the junction unmatched. Germline CDR1 SGHNT, CDR2 YYREEE (reference sequence). CDR3 DNA sequence: TGTGCCAGCAGCTGGGACAGGTTGAACACTGAAGCTTTCTTT. Protein product: CASSWDRLNTEAFF. The entire variable domain, with the rest obtained from reference TRBV5-4 and TRBJ1-1, is as follows: ETGVTQSPTHLIKTRGQQVTLRCSSQSGHNTVSWYQQALGQGPQFIFQYYREEENGRGNFPPRFSGLQFPNYSSELNVNALELDDSALYLCASSWDRLNTEAFFGQGTRLTVV.

The chain uses TRBV7-2 and TRBJ2-5; 10 bases are shared with TRBD2. The V segment lost 7 bases and the J segment 4 bases; nucleotides outside the gene matches: 9. The CDR3 covers 15 residues. Germline loops: CDR1 SGHTA, CDR2 FQGNSA. CDR3 bases: TGTGCCAGCAAGAGAAGCGGGGGGGCGGTAGAGACCCAGTACTTC. This codes for CASKRSGGAVETQYF.

This chain joins TRBV11-3 and TRBJ2-1; D gene unclear. Per the germline V gene, CDR1 is SGHNT and CDR2 is YENEEA. The CDR3 has 15 amino acids. The V end was cut by 0 bases, the J end by 3 bases, with 9 bases between. CDR3 in DNA: TGTGCCAGCAGCTTAGATCACCTAGACTACAATGAGCAGTTCTTC. Amino acid sequence: CASSLDHLDYNEQFF.

This CDR3 is CASSLAPGGEETQYF. The CDR3 nucleotides are TGTGCCAGCAGCTTGGCACCGGGGGGCGAGGAGACCCAGTACTTC. The chain uses TRBV5-4 and TRBJ2-5; TRBD2 might be the D (7 bases). The germline V gene has CDR1 SGHNT and CDR2 YYREEE (reference sequence). Between the trimmed V and J ends, which lost 0 bases and 5 bases, there was a span of 14 bases. The CDR3 runs 15 residues.

The V and J genes are TRBV2 and TRBJ2-1; the match to TRBD2 covers 8 bases. Germline trimming cut 7 bases from V and 6 bases from J; bases unmatched to any gene: 2. The CDR3 is made up of 12 amino acids. Germline CDR1 SNHLY, CDR2 FYNNEI. CDR3 sequence: CASTGGGNEQFF. CDR3 in DNA: TGTGCCAGCACCGGGGGGGGCAATGAGCAGTTCTTC.

This clone appeared a single time. The V and J genes are TRBV12-3 or TRBV12-4 and TRBJ2-1; D call uncertain. This CDR3 has 13 residues. With 6 bases removed from V and 12 bases from J, the gap between germline ends came to 18 bases. As DNA, the CDR3 is TGTGCCAGCAGAGCTAGGAATGAATTTCGGCAGTTCTTC. Protein product: CASRARNEFRQFF.

V usage is TRBV6-2 or TRBV6-3 and J usage is TRBJ1-1; D unresolved. CDR1 is MNHEY, CDR2 SVGEGT, per germline. CDR3 length: 18 residues. V was clipped by 3 bases and J by 0 bases, with 20 bases between them. The CDR3 DNA follows: TGTGCCAGCAGTTATCCCCGCGGTAATCGGCGCATGAACACTGAAGCTTTCTTT. Residues: CASSYPRGNRRMNTEAFF.

The chain links TRBV2 to TRBJ1-2; no definite D call. CDR1 is SNHLY, CDR2 FYNNEI, per germline. Deletions cut 8 bases from V and 3 bases from J, with 13 bases between. The CDR3 runs 13 residues. In DNA, the CDR3 is TGTGCCAGCTCCCCGGGATCGGACTATGGCTACACCTTC. This translates into CASSPGSDYGYTF. Filled out from reference TRBV2 and TRBJ1-2, the complete variable domain reads EPEVTQTPSHQVTQMGQEVILRCVPISNHLYFYWYRQILGQKVEFLVSFYNNEISEKSEIFDDQFSVERPDGSNFTLKIRSTKLEDSAMYFCASSPGSDYGYTFGSGTRLTVV.

V and J are TRBV7-9 and TRBJ2-3, with D uncertain. The CDR3 length is 15 residues. The V and J ends lost 3 bases and 0 bases respectively, with 10 bases between them. CDR1 and CDR2 (germline): SEHNR, FQNEAQ (reference sequence). CDR3 amino acids: CASSFWLESTDTQYF. The CDR3 region has the DNA TGTGCCAGCAGCTTCTGGCTAGAAAGCACAGATACGCAGTATTTT.

V gene TRBV3-1 (or the pseudogene TRBV3-2) combines with J gene TRBJ1-2; D ambiguous. There are 11 residues in the CDR3. The germline CDR1 and CDR2 sequences are LGHDT and YNNKEL (reference sequence). Trimming stripped 3 bases from V and 4 bases from J, with 3 bases between. This CDR3 is CASSHGYGYTF. The CDR3 DNA is TGTGCCAGCAGCCACGGCTATGGCTACACCTTC.

The sample holds a few counts of this clone. The chain recombines TRBV6-1 with TRBJ2-6; a weak D match, TRBD1 (6 bases). The ends were cut back, 2 bases at V and 0 bases at J, with 14 bases in the middle. The CDR3 has 18 residues. Germline CDR1 is MNHNS and CDR2 is SASEGT. CDR3 nucleotides: TGTGCCAGCAGTGAATATGGGGGCCTGAGCTCTGGGGCCAACGTCCTGACTTTC. The encoded protein is CASSEYGGLSSGANVLTF.

This chain connects TRBV6-2 or TRBV6-3 to TRBJ2-3, with a tentative D call TRBD1 (6 bases). With 6 bases removed from V and 2 bases from J, the gap between germline ends came to 12 bases. CDR1 and CDR2 (germline): MNHEY, SVGEGT. The CDR3 is 14 residues long. The CDR3 DNA reads TGTGCCAGCAGCCGCGGACAGACCACAGATACGCAGTATTTT. This encodes CASSRGQTTDTQYF.

The chain recombines TRBV7-2 with TRBJ2-1; the match to TRBD2 covers 8 bases. This CDR3 is built from 15 residues. Losses at the gene ends were 3 bases for V and 5 bases for J; bases not matched to a gene: 6. Germline CDR1 and CDR2: SGHTA and FQGNSA. The CDR3, as DNA: TGTGCCAGCAGCTTGGGCGGGGGGAACCACAATGAGCAGTTCTTC. This translates into CASSLGGGNHNEQFF.

The chain carries TRBV5-4 and TRBJ1-1, with D perhaps matching TRBD1 (5 bases). The CDR3 is 14 residues long. Trimming pared 4 bases from V and 0 bases from J, leaving 10 bases between. The germline V gene has CDR1 SGHNT and CDR2 YYREEE (reference sequence). The CDR3, as DNA: TGTGCCAGCAGCACCGGGGGTATGAACACTGAAGCTTTCTTT. Translating it yields CASSTGGMNTEAFF.

The V gene is TRBV7-9, the J gene TRBJ2-1; D unresolved. Looked up from germline, CDR1 is SEHNR and CDR2 is FQNEAQ (reference sequence). Trimming left V 1 base short and J 10 bases short, with 11 bases between. CDR3 size: 13 residues. The CDR3 DNA is TGTGCCAGCAGCTTAGTTGGCGTGGGCGAGCAGTTCTTC. It yields the protein CASSLVGVGEQFF.